This TCR beta chain appears in the sequencing data of a study of shared clonotypes between healthy human individuals. Findings and limits, study-wide: Around 5% was the fraction of naive CD4 clonotypes found shared across a few donors. Sample collection involved blood only; tissue repertoires are likely different.

With respect to this clone: The antigen is unknown.

CD8 cells classed as naive were CD45RO-negative and positively selected for CCR7, excluding terminally differentiated effector memory CD45RA+ cells. Nashville, Tennessee was home to all donors, each a Caucasian adult. Per the authors' pipeline: In the immunoSEQ data, sequences were junction-only and lacked quality scores, so filtering differed. The assay was immunoSEQ multiplex PCR, and TCRdb's table has in-frame clones only and misses some. The DNA was the basis for D and trimming; V, J and clone size are from that table. This sample has about 800,000 clones, with about 96% found just once. Germline V lookup: CDR1 SNHLY, CDR2 FYNNEI. The V gene lost 1 base and the J gene lost 5 bases, with 17 bases spanning the gap. The CDR3 extends over 17 amino acids.

The material sequenced was naive CD8+ T cells sorted from blood. The rearrangement uses TRBV2 and TRBJ2-2; tentatively, D is TRBD2 (5 bases). This sequence was found in a man aged 25-45 years in good health. For the CDR3, the DNA is TGTGCCAGCAGTGAAGAGGGCGATGTACTAGGGACCGGGGAGCTGTTTTTT. It yields the protein CASSEEGDVLGTGELFF.